The sequence of this T cell receptor beta chain was determined in a study of cytomegalovirus exposure and HLA in healthy donors. General study points: A highly shared variant cluster was judged a likely technical artifact. A missense DCLRE1C variant was associated with V- and J-gene trimming of TCR beta chains in a later analysis, and an independent cohort replicated the association. Productive status was seen about 87% or about 30% of the time for most TCR beta V segments in an earlier analysis. Reportedly, cytomegalovirus status was diagnosed with high sensitivity and specificity.

This CDR3 comprises 13 residues. With 3 bases removed from V and 4 bases from J, the gap between germline ends came to 4 bases. Germline-derived CDR1 and CDR2 are MNHNS and SASEGT. A word on this clone: Its antigen is not identified.

Both 60 Vbeta primers and 13 Jbeta primers went into the PCR. Repertoires were generated with immunoSEQ multiplex PCR, while TCRdb's copy carries only in-frame clones and drops some. This sample has roughly 140,000 clones, with around 60% found just once. Sequencing input: PBMCs. This receptor was identified in a woman aged 55-69 years in good health and CMV-seropositive. The chain combines TRBV6-1 with TRBJ1-6; D is uncertain. CDR3 bases: TGTGCCAGCAGTGATCAGTATAATTCACCCCTCCACTTT. Its translation: CASSDQYNSPLHF.